This T cell receptor (beta chain) originates from a study of T cell responses to AZD1222 COVID-19 vaccine. The repertoire was sequenced with immunoSEQ multiplex PCR; TCRdb's copy has only in-frame clones and lacks some. The repertoire holds around 160,000 clones, with 85% to 95% as singletons. Trimming removed 1 base from V and 5 bases from J, with 22 bases in between. Germline loops: CDR1 MNHNS, CDR2 SASEGT. The CDR3 is 18 residues long. With respect to this clone: Its antigen is still unknown.

Whole-study findings and limits: Spike as a whole was targeted by vaccine-associated CD4 TCRs, dominant at 160-218 and 743-854.

This rearrangement joins TRBV6-1 to TRBJ2-3; D call uncertain. This material consisted of peripheral blood, taken on day 0 of MenACWY control vaccination. The TCR originated in an adult in good health. The CDR3 here is CASSEDGPGSHQVDTQYF. The CDR3 DNA follows: TGTGCCAGCAGTGAAGATGGGCCCGGATCTCACCAGGTAGATACGCAGTATTTT.